The 24 T cell receptor beta chains reported below all come from one sample, sequenced in a study of response to subunit inactivated influenza vaccine. A single record per CDR3 protein comes from TCRdb applying MiXCR to the RT-PCR reads. The repertoire holds 540,000 or so distinct CDR3 sequences, with 10% to 15% as singletons. The sample was PBMCs from blood, taken roughly 46 days after vaccination. The receptor source for this set is a man aged 50 to 59 who received an inactivated influenza vaccine.

The CDR3 sequence: CASRPDRAFYNSPLHF. The DNA of the CDR3 is TGTGCCAGCAGGCCCGACAGGGCCTTCTATAATTCACCCCTCCACTTT. V gene TRBV6-1 combines with J gene TRBJ1-6, with 7 bases matching TRBD1. The CDR3 is 16 amino acids. Looked up from germline, CDR1 is MNHNS and CDR2 is SASEGT. Trimming at V came to 6 bases and at J to 3 bases, leaving 8 bases not matched to a gene.

This clonotype showed up many times. This chain links TRBV28 with TRBJ2-5, with 7 bases identical to TRBD1. CDR3 length: 19 amino acids. The J segment lost 0 bases and the V segment lost 5 bases, leaving 18 bases of the junction unmatched. CDR1 and CDR2 from the germline V gene are MDHEN and SYDVKM. CDR3 coding DNA: TGTGCCAGCAGTCCCAGCAGGGGGTTAGGTGCGCTGTACCAAGAGACCCAGTACTTC. It translates to CASSPSRGLGALYQETQYF. Based on the CDR3 plus reference TRBV28 and TRBJ2-5, the full variable domain is DVKVTQSSRYLVKRTGEKVFLECVQDMDHENMFWYRQDPGLGLRLIYFSYDVKMKEKGDIPEGYSVSREKKERFSLILESASTNQTSMYLCASSPSRGLGALYQETQYFGPGTRLLVL.

This chain links TRBV7-8 with TRBJ2-5; 11 bases fit TRBD2. CDR3 length: 15 residues. V dropped 5 bases and J dropped 2; count of bases not matched to a gene: 4. Looked up from germline, CDR1 is SGHVS and CDR2 is FQNEAQ. The CDR3 spells CASSDGTSGQETQYF. CDR3 in DNA: TGTGCCAGCAGCGATGGGACTAGCGGACAAGAGACCCAGTACTTC.

This clonotype showed up many times. The rearrangement joins TRBV29-1 to TRBJ2-3; 11 bases match TRBD2. CDR3 size: 15 residues. Trimming cost V 3 bases and J 5 bases; bases outside gene matches: 7. Per the germline V gene, CDR1 is SQVTM and CDR2 is ANQGSEA. The CDR3 protein is CSVDHFGLAGDTQYF. In DNA form, the CDR3 reads TGCAGCGTTGACCACTTCGGACTAGCGGGAGATACGCAGTATTTT.

The gene calls are TRBV10-3 and TRBJ2-1, with 7 bases identical to TRBD1. V gave up 6 bases and J gave up 0 bases; unmatched junction bases: 8. In germline, CDR1 is ENHRY, CDR2 SYGVKD. This CDR3 spans 16 amino acids. The CDR3 DNA reads TGTGCCATCAGACAGGGACAGTTGAGCTCCTACAATGAGCAGTTCTTC. Protein product: CAIRQGQLSSYNEQFF.

The sample holds a few counts of this clonotype. The rearrangement uses TRBV20-1 and TRBJ2-5; 13 nucleotides match TRBD2. In germline, CDR1 is DFQATT, CDR2 SNEGSKA (reference sequence). V gave up 7 bases and J gave up 5 bases; unmatched junction bases: 10. CDR3 length: 15 residues. CDR3 in DNA: TGCAGTGGCAGGGGACTAGCGGGAAGAAAGGAGACCCAGTACTTC. Its translation: CSGRGLAGRKETQYF.

V gene TRBV28 combines with J gene TRBJ2-1; TRBD2 matches 8 bases. Germline CDR1 is MDHEN and CDR2 is SYDVKM. V shed 1 base and J 7 bases; nucleotides not matched to a gene: 3. The CDR3 has 14 amino acids. The CDR3 DNA reads TGTGCCAGCAGTTTATTAGCGGGGATGAATGAGCAGTTCTTC. It specifies CASSLLAGMNEQFF.

This clonotype was recorded many times. V gene TRBV4-1 combines with J gene TRBJ2-1; 7 positions match TRBD2. CDR3 length: 13 amino acids. Germline loops: CDR1 MGHRA, CDR2 YSYEKL. The V gene end was trimmed by 4 bases and the J gene end by 7 bases; junction bases not matched to a gene: 4. The CDR3, as DNA: TGCGCCAGCAGCCGTGGCGGGGGAAATGAGCAGTTCTTC. Protein product: CASSRGGGNEQFF.

This clonotype was detected only a few times. The CDR3 spells CSAIDSSGGDTQYF. CDR3 DNA: TGCAGTGCAATAGACTCCAGCGGGGGCGATACGCAGTATTTT. The J gene is TRBJ2-3, the V gene TRBV20-1; 8 nucleotides align to TRBD2. CDR3 size: 14 residues. The trim removed 6 bases at V and 6 bases at J, leaving 11 bases unmatched. Germline V CDR1 and CDR2: DFQATT, SNEGSKA (reference sequence).

J is TRBJ2-1 and V is TRBV4-1; 14 nucleotides agree with TRBD2. The junction had 4 bases not matched to a gene; V was cut back by 3 bases and J by 0 bases. CDR3 length equals 18 residues. Germline lookup yields CDR1 MGHRA and CDR2 YSYEKL. The CDR3 is CASSQETSGRASYNEQFF. CDR3 nucleotide sequence: TGCGCCAGCAGCCAGGAGACTAGCGGGAGGGCCTCCTACAATGAGCAGTTCTTC.

The rearrangement links TRBV7-2 to TRBJ1-2; D perhaps matches TRBD1 (5 bases). CDR1 is SGHTA and CDR2 is FQGNSA in the germline V gene. The CDR3 runs to 14 residues. Trimming stripped 0 bases from V and 8 bases from J, with 13 bases between. CDR3 nucleotide sequence: TGTGCCAGCAGCTTAGCCACCTCCGGGGGGGGCTACACCTTC. Its translation is CASSLATSGGGYTF.

The rearrangement joins TRBV7-8 to TRBJ2-7; TRBD1 agrees at 9 bases. Germline assignment: CDR1 SGHVS and CDR2 FQNEAQ. J was trimmed by 3 bases and V by 5 bases; bases with no gene match: 5. CDR3 length equals 14 residues. CDR3 DNA sequence: TGTGCCAGCAGCATAGAGACAGGGGGCTACGAGCAGTACTTC. Encoded protein: CASSIETGGYEQYF.

This clonotype occurred many times. The chain uses TRBV7-7 and TRBJ2-1; D could derive from TRBD1 or TRBD2 (5 bases each). The germline gives CDR1 SSHAT, CDR2 FNYEAQ (reference sequence). The CDR3 has 15 amino acids. The V end lost 5 bases, the J end lost 7 bases, and 18 bases lay between the germline ends. The CDR3 loop is CASSPDGDPANEQFF. CDR3 DNA: TGTGCCAGCAGCCCCGACGGGGACCCTGCGAATGAGCAGTTCTTC.

This clonotype was found a few times. The chain joins TRBV15 to TRBJ2-2; no definite D call. CDR3 length: 12 residues. The V gene's germline CDR1 is LNHNV and CDR2 YYDKDF (reference sequence). V was cut by 4 bases and J by 6 bases, with 6 bases left in between. The CDR3 reads CATSMGAGELFF. The CDR3 DNA reads as TGTGCCACCAGCATGGGTGCCGGGGAGCTGTTTTTT.

This clonotype was observed a handful of times. The chain combines TRBV12-3 or TRBV12-4 with TRBJ2-1, with 9 nucleotides matching TRBD2. CDR3 length equals 16 residues. Unmatched junction bases numbered 8, after V lost 3 bases and J lost 5 bases. The CDR3 bases are TGTGCCAGCAGTTTTAGGGGGCTAGCGGGGAACAATGAGCAGTTCTTC. Protein product: CASSFRGLAGNNEQFF.

The chain joins TRBV28 to TRBJ2-5, with D possibly TRBD2 on 6 matching bases. The CDR3 has 14 residues. CDR1 is MDHEN and CDR2 is SYDVKM in the germline V gene. Trimming took 6 bases from V and 1 from J, leaving 12 bases between them. CDR3 bases: TGTGCCAGCAGCCCAGGGACTTTCCAAGAGACCCAGTACTTC. This encodes CASSPGTFQETQYF.

CDR3 region: CASSLGQTHDEQYF. DNA for the CDR3: TGTGCCAGCAGCTTAGGGCAGACTCATGACGAGCAGTACTTC. The chain uses TRBV7-9 and TRBJ2-7; no definite D call. Trimming shortened V by 1 base and J by 5 bases, and 12 bases separated the two germline ends. The CDR3 sequence is 14 residues long. Looked up from germline, CDR1 is SEHNR and CDR2 is FQNEAQ (reference sequence).

This clonotype was observed a few times. The chain uses TRBV2 and TRBJ2-1, with 11 bases lining up with TRBD2. The V gene's germline CDR1 is SNHLY and CDR2 FYNNEI. This CDR3 is 16 amino acids long. With 4 bases clipped from V and 6 bases from J, the junction kept 8 bases outside the gene matches. The CDR3 DNA sequence: TGTGCCAGCAGTGTCGCCGGGACTAGCGGCGTCAATGAGCAGTTCTTC. Encoded protein: CASSVAGTSGVNEQFF.

The chain is built from TRBV13 and TRBJ2-7; 9 bases are shared with TRBD1. The CDR3 covers 15 residues. V trimming: 2 bases; J trimming: 5 bases; junction bases outside the gene matches: 7. Germline V gene data show CDR1 as PRHDT and CDR2 as FYEKMQ (reference sequence). CDR3 DNA: TGTGCCAGCAGCTTAACCGGGACAGGGTTCCACGAGCAGTACTTC. Its protein product is CASSLTGTGFHEQYF. Together with reference TRBV13 and TRBJ2-7, the CDR3 gives the full variable domain: AAGVIQSPRHLIKEKRETATLKCYPIPRHDTVYWYQQGPGQDPQFLISFYEKMQSDKGSIPDRFSAQQFSDYHSELNMSSLELGDSALYFCASSLTGTGFHEQYFGPGTRLTVT.

The chain employs TRBV11-2 and TRBJ2-7, with TRBD2 identical over 8 bases. Germline CDR1 reads SGHAT; CDR2 reads FQNNGV. The CDR3 contains 14 residues. V lost 5 bases, J lost 6 bases, and 9 bases stayed unmatched. In DNA form, the CDR3 reads TGTGCCAGCAGCCCCGGGAGGGTGGGGTCCGAGCAGTACTTC. Its translation: CASSPGRVGSEQYF.

This clonotype has a handful of counts. J is TRBJ1-2 and V is TRBV27; D remains ambiguous. This CDR3 is 15 amino acids long. V was pared by 0 bases and J by 7 bases, with 15 bases between. The germline V gene encodes CDR1 MNHEY and CDR2 SMNVEV (reference sequence). Here the CDR3 reads CASSLSPSAAGGYTF. The CDR3 DNA reads TGTGCCAGCAGTTTATCTCCATCGGCCGCCGGTGGCTACACCTTC.

About this clonotype itself: A read error may be the cause here, since a much bigger clone is one base away. The gene calls are TRBV5-5 and TRBJ2-3; no definite D call. Trimming left V 1 base short and J 0 bases short, with 9 bases between. The CDR3 is made up of 15 amino acids. Germline CDR1 and CDR2: SGHKS and YYEKEE (reference sequence). CDR3 sequence (DNA): TGTGCCAGCAGCTTGTCGATAGGGAGCACAGATACGCAGTATTTT. It codes for CASSLSIGSTDTQYF.

The chain combines TRBV6-1 with TRBJ2-1; 12 bases are a match to TRBD2. The germline CDR1 and CDR2 sequences are MNHNS and SASEGT. After removal of 5 bases from V and 10 bases from J, the junction contained 9 bases not matched to a gene. The CDR3 extends over 15 amino acids. The CDR3 here is CASSPASGGAEEQFF. CDR3 nucleotide sequence: TGTGCCAGCAGTCCCGCTAGCGGGGGGGCTGAGGAGCAGTTCTTC.

The chain carries TRBV5-1 and TRBJ2-7, with D possibly called TRBD1 or TRBD2 (5 bases each). From germline, CDR1 is SGHRS and CDR2 YFSETQ. CDR3 length: 14 residues. Trimming shortened V by 3 bases and J by 0 bases, and 10 bases separated the two germline ends. In DNA, the CDR3 is TGCGCCAGCAGCTGGGACGGAAGCTCCTACGAGCAGTACTTC. This codes for CASSWDGSSYEQYF. Full variable domain (outside the CDR3, taken from reference TRBV5-1 and TRBJ2-7): KAGVTQTPRYLIKTRGQQVTLSCSPISGHRSVSWYQQTPGQGLQFLFEYFSETQRNKGNFPGRFSGRQFSNSRSEMNVSTLELGDSALYLCASSWDGSSYEQYFGPGTRLTVT.